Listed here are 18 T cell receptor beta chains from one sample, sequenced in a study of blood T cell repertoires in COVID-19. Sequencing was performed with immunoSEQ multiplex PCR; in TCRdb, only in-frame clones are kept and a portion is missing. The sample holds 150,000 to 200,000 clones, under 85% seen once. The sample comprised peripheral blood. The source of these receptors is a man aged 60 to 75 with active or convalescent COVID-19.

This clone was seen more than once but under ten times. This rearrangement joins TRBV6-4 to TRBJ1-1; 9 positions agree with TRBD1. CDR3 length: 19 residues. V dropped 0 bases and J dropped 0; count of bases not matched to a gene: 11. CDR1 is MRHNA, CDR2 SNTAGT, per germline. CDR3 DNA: TGTGCCAGCAGTGACTCCCGCCTGGGACAGGGATTCTTGAACACTGAAGCTTTCTTT. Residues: CASSDSRLGQGFLNTEAFF.

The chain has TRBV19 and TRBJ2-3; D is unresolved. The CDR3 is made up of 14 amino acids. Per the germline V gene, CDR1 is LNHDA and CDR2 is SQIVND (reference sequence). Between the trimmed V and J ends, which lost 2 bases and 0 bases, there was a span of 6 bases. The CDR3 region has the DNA TGTGCCAGTAGTATAACCAGAAGCACAGATACGCAGTATTTT. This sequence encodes CASSITRSTDTQYF.

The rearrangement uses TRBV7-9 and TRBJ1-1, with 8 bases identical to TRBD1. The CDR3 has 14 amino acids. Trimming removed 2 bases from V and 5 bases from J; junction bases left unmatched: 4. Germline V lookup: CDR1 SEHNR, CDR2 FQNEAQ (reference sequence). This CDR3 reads CASSLQGAGTEAFF. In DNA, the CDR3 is TGTGCCAGCAGCTTACAGGGGGCGGGAACTGAAGCTTTCTTT.

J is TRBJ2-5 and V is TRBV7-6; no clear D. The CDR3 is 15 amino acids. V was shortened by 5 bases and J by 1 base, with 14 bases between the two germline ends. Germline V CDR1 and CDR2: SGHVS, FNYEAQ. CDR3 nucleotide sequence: TGTGCCAGCAGCGCTGCTTCTACGATCCAAGAGACCCAGTACTTC. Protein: CASSAASTIQETQYF.

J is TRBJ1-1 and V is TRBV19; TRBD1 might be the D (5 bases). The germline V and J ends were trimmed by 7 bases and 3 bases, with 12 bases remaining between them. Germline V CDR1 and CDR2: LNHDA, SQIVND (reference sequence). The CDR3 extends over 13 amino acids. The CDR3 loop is CASNPAGDTEAFF. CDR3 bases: TGTGCCAGTAACCCAGCGGGGGACACTGAAGCTTTCTTT.

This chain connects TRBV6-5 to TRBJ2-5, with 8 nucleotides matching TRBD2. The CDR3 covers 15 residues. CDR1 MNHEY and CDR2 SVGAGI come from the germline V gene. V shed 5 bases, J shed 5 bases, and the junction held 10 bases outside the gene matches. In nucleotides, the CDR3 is TGTGCCAGCAGTCCGGGACTAGTGGGAATCGAGACCCAGTACTTC. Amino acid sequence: CASSPGLVGIETQYF.

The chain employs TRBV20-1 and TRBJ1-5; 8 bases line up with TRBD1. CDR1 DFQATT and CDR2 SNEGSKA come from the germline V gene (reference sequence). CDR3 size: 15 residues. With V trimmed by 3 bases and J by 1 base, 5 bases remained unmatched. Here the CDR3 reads CSASQGARSNQPQHF. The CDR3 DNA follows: TGCAGTGCTAGTCAGGGGGCGCGGAGCAATCAGCCCCAGCATTTT.

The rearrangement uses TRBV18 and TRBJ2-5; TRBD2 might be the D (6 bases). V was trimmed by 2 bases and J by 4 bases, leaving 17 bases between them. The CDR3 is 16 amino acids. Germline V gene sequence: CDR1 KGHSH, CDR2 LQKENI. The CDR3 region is CASSPYGGGQVETQYF. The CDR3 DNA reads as TGTGCCAGCTCACCATACGGGGGAGGCCAGGTAGAGACCCAGTACTTC. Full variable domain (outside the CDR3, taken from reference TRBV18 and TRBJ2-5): NAGVMQNPRHLVRRRGQEARLRCSPMKGHSHVYWYRQLPEEGLKFMVYLQKENIIDESGMPKERFSAEFPKEGPSILRIQQVVRGDSAAYFCASSPYGGGQVETQYFGPGTRLLVL.

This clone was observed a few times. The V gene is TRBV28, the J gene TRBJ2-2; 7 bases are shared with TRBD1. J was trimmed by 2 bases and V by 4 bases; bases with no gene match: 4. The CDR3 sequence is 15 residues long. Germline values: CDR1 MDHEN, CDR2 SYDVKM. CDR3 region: CASSSTGTNTGELFF. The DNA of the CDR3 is TGTGCCAGCAGTTCGACAGGGACCAACACCGGGGAGCTGTTTTTT.

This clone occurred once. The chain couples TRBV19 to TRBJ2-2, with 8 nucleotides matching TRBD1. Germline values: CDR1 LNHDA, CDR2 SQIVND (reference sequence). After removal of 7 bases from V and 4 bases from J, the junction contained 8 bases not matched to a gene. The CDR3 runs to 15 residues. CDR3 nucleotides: TGTGCCAGTAACGACAGGGGATGGTCCACCGGGGAGCTGTTTTTT. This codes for CASNDRGWSTGELFF. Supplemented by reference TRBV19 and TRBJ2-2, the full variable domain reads DGGITQSPKYLFRKEGQNVTLSCEQNLNHDAMYWYRQDPGQGLRLIYYSQIVNDFQKGDIAEGYSVSREKKESFPLTVTSAQKNPTAFYLCASNDRGWSTGELFFGEGSRLTVL.

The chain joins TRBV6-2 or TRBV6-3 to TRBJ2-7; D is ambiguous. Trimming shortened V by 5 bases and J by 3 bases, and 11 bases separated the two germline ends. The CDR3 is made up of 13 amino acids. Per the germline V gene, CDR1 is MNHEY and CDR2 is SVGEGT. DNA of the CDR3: TGTGCCAGCAGTCCGCCTACCGTCTACGAGCAGTACTTC. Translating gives CASSPPTVYEQYF.

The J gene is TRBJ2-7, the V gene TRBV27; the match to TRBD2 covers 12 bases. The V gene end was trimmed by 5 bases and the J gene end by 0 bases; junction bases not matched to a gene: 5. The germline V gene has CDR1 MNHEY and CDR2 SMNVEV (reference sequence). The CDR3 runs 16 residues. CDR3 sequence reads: CASSTSGGLNSYEQYF. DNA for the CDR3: TGTGCCAGCAGTACTAGCGGGGGGTTAAACTCCTACGAGCAGTACTTC.

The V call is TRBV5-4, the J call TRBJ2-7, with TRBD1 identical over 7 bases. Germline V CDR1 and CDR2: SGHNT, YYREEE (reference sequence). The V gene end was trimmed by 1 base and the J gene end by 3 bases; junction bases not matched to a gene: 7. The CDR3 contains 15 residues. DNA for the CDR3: TGTGCCAGCAGCTTGTCCGGGACAGCGGACTACGAGCAGTACTTC. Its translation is CASSLSGTADYEQYF.

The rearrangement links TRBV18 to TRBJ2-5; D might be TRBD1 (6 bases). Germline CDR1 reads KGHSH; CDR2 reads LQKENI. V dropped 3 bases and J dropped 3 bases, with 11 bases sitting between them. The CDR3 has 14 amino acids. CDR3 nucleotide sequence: TGTGCCAGCTCACCCGGACAGATTGAAGAGACCCAGTACTTC. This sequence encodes CASSPGQIEETQYF.

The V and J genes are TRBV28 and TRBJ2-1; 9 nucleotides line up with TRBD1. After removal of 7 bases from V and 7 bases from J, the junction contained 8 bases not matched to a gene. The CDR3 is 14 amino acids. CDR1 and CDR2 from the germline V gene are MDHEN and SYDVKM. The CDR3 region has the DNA TGTGCCAGCAAAGGGACAGGGTGGGAAAATGAGCAGTTCTTC. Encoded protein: CASKGTGWENEQFF.

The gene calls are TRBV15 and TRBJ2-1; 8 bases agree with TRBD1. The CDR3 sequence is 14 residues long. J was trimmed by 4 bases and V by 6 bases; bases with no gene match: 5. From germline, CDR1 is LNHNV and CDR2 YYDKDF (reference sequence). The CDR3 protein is CATSAGQAYNEQFF. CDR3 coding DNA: TGTGCCACCAGTGCGGGACAGGCGTACAATGAGCAGTTCTTC.

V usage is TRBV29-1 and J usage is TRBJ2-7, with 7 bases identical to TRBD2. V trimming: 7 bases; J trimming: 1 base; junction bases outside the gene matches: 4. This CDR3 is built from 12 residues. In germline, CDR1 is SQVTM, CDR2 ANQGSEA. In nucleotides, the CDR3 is TGCAGCGCGTCGCGGGGGTCCTACGAGCAGTACTTC. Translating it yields CSASRGSYEQYF.

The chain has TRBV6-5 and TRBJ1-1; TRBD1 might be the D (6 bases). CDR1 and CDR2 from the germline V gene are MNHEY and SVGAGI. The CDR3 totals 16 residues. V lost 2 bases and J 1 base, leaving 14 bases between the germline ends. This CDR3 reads CASSYRTATRNTEAFF. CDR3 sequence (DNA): TGTGCCAGCAGTTACAGGACAGCCACGCGGAACACTGAAGCTTTCTTT.